This TCR beta chain was profiled in a study of shared clonotypes between healthy human individuals. Original data processing: From ImmunoSEQ came sequences covering only the junction and carrying no quality scores, so filtering differed. The data were produced by immunoSEQ multiplex PCR, yet TCRdb's version contains in-frame clones alone and is incomplete. V, J and clone size are those of that table, while D and trimming were read from the DNA. This sample has millions of clones, with roughly 93% found just once. Looked up from germline, CDR1 is SGHDN and CDR2 is FVKESK. V dropped 5 bases and J dropped 2 bases, with 16 bases sitting between them. The CDR3 sequence is 15 residues long. Findings and caveats of the study: Investigators collected only blood, and repertoires in tissues likely differ.

About this clone itself: The antigen is unknown.

The chain links TRBV14 to TRBJ2-7; maybe TRBD2 (7 bases). The source is a young man in good health. Some clones in this sample may be carry-over from other donors' samples. The sequenced sample consisted of naive CD4+ T cells from PBMCs. Subset in this sample: CD45RA+ positively selected. The DNA for the CDR3 is TGTGCCAGCAGCTTACTACAGGGAGGGCCCTACGAGCAGTACTTC. Its translation: CASSLLQGGPYEQYF.